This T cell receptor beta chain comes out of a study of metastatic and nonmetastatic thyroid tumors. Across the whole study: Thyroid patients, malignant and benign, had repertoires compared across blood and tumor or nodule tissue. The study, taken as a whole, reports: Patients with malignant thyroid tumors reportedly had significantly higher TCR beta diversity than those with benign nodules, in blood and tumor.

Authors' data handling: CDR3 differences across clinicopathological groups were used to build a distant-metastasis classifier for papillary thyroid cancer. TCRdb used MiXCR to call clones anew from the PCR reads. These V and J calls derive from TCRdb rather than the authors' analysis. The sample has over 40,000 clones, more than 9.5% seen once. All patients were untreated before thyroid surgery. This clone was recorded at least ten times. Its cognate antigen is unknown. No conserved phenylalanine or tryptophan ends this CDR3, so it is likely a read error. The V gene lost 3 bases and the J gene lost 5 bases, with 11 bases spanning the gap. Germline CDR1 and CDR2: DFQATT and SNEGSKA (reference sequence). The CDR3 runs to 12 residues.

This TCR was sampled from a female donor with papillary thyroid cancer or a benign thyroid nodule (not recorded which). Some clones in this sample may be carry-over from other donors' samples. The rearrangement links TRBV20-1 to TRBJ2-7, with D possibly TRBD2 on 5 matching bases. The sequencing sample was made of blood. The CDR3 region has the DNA TGCAGTGCTAGGGACCTCGGGGACGAGCAGTACCTC. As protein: CSARDLGDEQYL.